Listed here are 21 T cell receptor beta chains from one sample, sequenced in a study of T cells expressing NK-cell markers. Following a re-call of the 5' RACE reads, TCRdb has one entry per CDR3 protein and lacks DNA. This sample lists hundreds of thousands of distinct CDR3 sequences; its ten largest clones have about 7.1%. Input material: blood T cells: a sorted CD56 or NKG2C T cell subset, CD4+ or CD8+ T cells, or bulk PBMC T cells (not recorded which). Receptors originate from a woman between 18 and 69 years old in good health.

The genes are TRBV5-6 and TRBJ1-2. Germline loops: CDR1 SGHDT, CDR2 YYEEEE. This CDR3 contains 15 residues. CDR3 region: CASSLAGRDEDGYTF. Variable domain in full (rest from reference TRBV5-6 and TRBJ1-2): DAGVTQSPTHLIKTRGQQVTLRCSPKSGHDTVSWYQQALGQGPQFIFQYYEEEERQRGNFPDRFSGHQFPNYSSELNVNALLLGDSALYLCASSLAGRDEDGYTFGSGTRLTVV.

J is TRBJ2-1 and V is TRBV11-1. Germline V gene lookup returns CDR1 SGHAT and CDR2 FQDESV (reference sequence). The CDR3 is 15 amino acids. The CDR3 region is CASSLTLADHNEQFF.

This chain links TRBV9 with TRBJ2-5. CDR3 size: 15 residues. CDR1 and CDR2 (germline): SGDLS, YYNGEE. The CDR3 is CASSPGRMGQETQYF.

V and J are TRBV19 and TRBJ1-5. Germline V gene lookup returns CDR1 LNHDA and CDR2 SQIVND (reference sequence). The CDR3 has 14 amino acids. This CDR3 is CASSIVAGNQPQHF.

The chain has TRBV6-5 and TRBJ2-3. Germline values: CDR1 MNHEY, CDR2 SVGAGI. This CDR3 is built from 11 residues. CDR3: CASSYAGRWDF.

The chain carries TRBV20-1 and TRBJ2-1; TCRdb's D gene call, TRBD2, goes unchecked for lack of DNA. The germline V gene encodes CDR1 DFQATT and CDR2 SNEGSKA (reference sequence). CDR3 size: 16 residues. This CDR3 reads CSARDSAGGLYNEQFF.

The chain couples TRBV28 to TRBJ2-7; TCRdb's D gene call, TRBD1, goes unchecked for lack of DNA. Germline V gene data show CDR1 as MDHEN and CDR2 as SYDVKM. The CDR3 totals 15 residues. The CDR3 protein is CASSITGTGGLEQYF.

This rearrangement joins TRBV5-8 to TRBJ2-3; TCRdb outputs TRBD2, but without DNA this stays unchecked. The CDR3 extends over 15 amino acids. The V gene's germline CDR1 is SGHTS and CDR2 YDEGEE. The CDR3 reads CASSFSGGSLDTQYF.

The chain joins TRBV9 to TRBJ2-3; the D gene TCRdb calls, TRBD2, cannot be checked with no DNA. Germline loops: CDR1 SGDLS, CDR2 YYNGEE. This CDR3 comprises 17 residues. The CDR3 loop is CASSMGTSGGPTDTQYF.

The V call is TRBV12-3 or TRBV12-4, the J call TRBJ2-3; TCRdb selects TRBD1, and the lack of DNA leaves this call unchecked. The CDR3 runs to 13 residues. This CDR3 reads CASRMGGTDTQYF.

J is TRBJ2-3 and V is TRBV27; TCRdb proposes TRBD1, but this gene call is untestable without DNA. In germline, CDR1 is MNHEY, CDR2 SMNVEV (reference sequence). The CDR3 spans 16 residues. This CDR3 is CASSSENGGSTDTQYF.

The chain employs TRBV4-1 and TRBJ2-2; the TRBD2 assignment by TCRdb is unverifiable without DNA. CDR3 length: 15 amino acids. CDR1 MGHRA and CDR2 YSYEKL come from the germline V gene. The CDR3 reads CASSQEAPNTGELFF.

The rearrangement links TRBV20-1 to TRBJ2-1; TCRdb returns TRBD2, unconfirmable since there is no DNA. In germline, CDR1 is DFQATT, CDR2 SNEGSKA (reference sequence). This CDR3 comprises 18 residues. The CDR3 reads CSTVAGTSGRSSYNEQFF.

This chain uses TRBV20-1 with TRBJ2-3; the TCRdb D gene call, TRBD2, has no DNA to confirm it. The CDR3 length is 16 residues. CDR1 and CDR2 from the germline V gene are DFQATT and SNEGSKA (reference sequence). CDR3 residues: CSASPGSAGVEDTQYF.

V usage is TRBV6-4 and J usage is TRBJ2-1; TCRdb calls TRBD2, which cannot be checked without DNA. The germline gives CDR1 MRHNA, CDR2 SNTAGT. The CDR3 has 15 amino acids. This chain's CDR3 is CASSERAGSYNEQFF.

The rearrangement uses TRBV6-2 or TRBV6-3 and TRBJ2-2; TCRdb names TRBD2, which stays unverified in the absence of DNA. The CDR3 extends over 16 amino acids. The germline gives CDR1 MNHEY, CDR2 SVGEGT. The chain's CDR3 is CASSYGAGVNTGELFF.

This chain joins TRBV20-1 and TRBJ2-6; TCRdb returns TRBD1, unconfirmable since there is no DNA. Per germline, CDR1 DFQATT and CDR2 SNEGSKA (reference sequence). This CDR3 spans 17 amino acids. CDR3 protein: CSASRDSSSSGANVLTF.

The gene calls are TRBV2 and TRBJ2-1; TCRdb's D call, TRBD2, is unchecked because there is no DNA. The CDR3 consists of 15 residues. Germline assignment: CDR1 SNHLY and CDR2 FYNNEI. The CDR3 reads CASSGVSDTYNEQFF.

The CDR3 loop is CSGVGGSGEQFF. The chain recombines TRBV20-1 with TRBJ2-1; the D call from TCRdb, TRBD1, cannot be confirmed without DNA. The CDR3 totals 12 residues. Per germline, CDR1 DFQATT and CDR2 SNEGSKA (reference sequence).

This sequence joins TRBV20-1 and TRBJ2-1; TCRdb returns TRBD1, unconfirmable since there is no DNA. Germline V gene lookup returns CDR1 DFQATT and CDR2 SNEGSKA (reference sequence). This CDR3 has 11 residues. The CDR3 is CSAGRYNEQFF.

This chain uses TRBV7-8 with TRBJ2-7; TCRdb picks TRBD2, but there is no DNA to check that call. Germline CDR1 and CDR2: SGHVS and FQNEAQ. The CDR3 runs 14 residues. The CDR3 reads CASSDRTSWGEQYF. Drawing the rest from reference TRBV7-8 and TRBJ2-7, the complete variable domain is GAGVSQSPRYKVAKRGQDVALRCDPISGHVSLFWYQQALGQGPEFLTYFQNEAQLDKSGLPSDRFFAERPEGSVSTLKIQRTQQEDSAVYLCASSDRTSWGEQYFGPGTRLTVT.